These 24 T cell receptor beta chains came from one sample sequenced in a study of blood T cell repertoires in COVID-19. This table comes from immunoSEQ multiplex PCR, and its TCRdb copy is limited to in-frame clones, with some not included. The data contain tens of thousands of clones, about 91% of them seen just once; the ten biggest clones take up about an eighth. The sequenced sample consisted of peripheral blood. The receptors originated from a human donor with active COVID-19. The donor label of this sample is uncertain.

The genes are TRBV27 and TRBJ2-7; 11 bases are shared with TRBD2. Germline V gene lookup returns CDR1 MNHEY and CDR2 SMNVEV (reference sequence). Trimming took 3 bases from V and 3 from J; bases not matched to a gene: 13. The CDR3 spans 18 residues. CDR3 DNA: TGTGCCAGCAGTTTCTCCACCTCCCGACTAGCGGGGAACTACGAGCAGTACTTC. Translated, it gives CASSFSTSRLAGNYEQYF.

V and J are TRBV20-1 and TRBJ2-3; 7 bases align to TRBD2. Germline V gives CDR1 DFQATT, CDR2 SNEGSKA (reference sequence). The CDR3 runs to 11 residues. V gave up 5 bases and J gave up 14 bases; unmatched junction bases: 10. The CDR3 region is CSAARDYRSYF. The CDR3, as DNA: TGCAGTGCTGCCCGGGACTATAGGTCGTATTTT.

CDR3 protein: CASSSGTGAYEQYF. Here the CDR3 DNA reads TGTGCCAGCAGCTCAGGGACAGGGGCCTACGAGCAGTACTTC. The J gene is TRBJ2-7, the V gene TRBV11-3; 10 bases line up with TRBD1. CDR1 is SGHNT and CDR2 is YENEEA in the germline V gene. Trimming at V came to 4 bases and at J to 2 bases, leaving 2 bases not matched to a gene. The CDR3 consists of 14 residues.

The CDR3, as DNA: TGTGCCAGCAGCGTAGGGACAGGATATAATGAAAAACTGTTTTTT. Amino acid sequence: CASSVGTGYNEKLFF. The chain carries TRBV9 and TRBJ1-4, with 7 positions matching TRBD1. Germline-derived CDR1 and CDR2 are SGDLS and YYNGEE. Trimming took 0 bases from V and 4 from J; bases not matched to a gene: 3. This CDR3 is built from 15 residues.

The gene calls are TRBV4-3 and TRBJ2-3, with 15 bases matching TRBD2. The junction had 5 bases not matched to a gene; V was cut back by 4 bases and J by 3 bases. From germline, CDR1 is LGHNA and CDR2 YSLEER. This CDR3 is built from 17 residues. CDR3 sequence: CASSRGLAGGGTDTQYF. The CDR3 region has the DNA TGCGCCAGCAGCCGGGGACTAGCGGGAGGCGGGACAGATACGCAGTATTTT.

The chain combines TRBV5-1 with TRBJ1-6; TRBD1 matches 7 bases. Germline V gene lookup returns CDR1 SGHRS and CDR2 YFSETQ. V trimming: 1 base; J trimming: 6 bases; junction bases outside the gene matches: 1. This CDR3 comprises 14 residues. DNA for the CDR3: TGCGCCAGCAGCTTGAACAGGGGTAATTCACCCCTCCACTTT. Translated: CASSLNRGNSPLHF.

The chain joins TRBV5-5 to TRBJ2-5; the match to TRBD2 covers 8 bases. V gave up 2 bases and J gave up 4 bases; unmatched junction bases: 10. The V gene's germline CDR1 is SGHKS and CDR2 YYEKEE (reference sequence). CDR3 length: 16 residues. The CDR3 loop is CASSLIRLARVETQYF. The CDR3 nucleotides read TGTGCCAGCAGCTTAATAAGACTAGCGCGAGTAGAGACCCAGTACTTC.

This sequence joins TRBV7-8 and TRBJ2-7; D is undetermined. This CDR3 region has 14 residues. The germline V gene has CDR1 SGHVS and CDR2 FQNEAQ. V lost 0 bases and J 0 bases, leaving 6 bases between the germline ends. CDR3 DNA sequence: TGTGCCAGCAGCTTAGCTCCTAACTCCTACGAGCAGTACTTC. It encodes CASSLAPNSYEQYF.

The rearrangement uses TRBV7-9 and TRBJ1-2; perhaps TRBD1 as D (5 bases). V lost 6 bases to trimming and J lost 6 bases, with 14 bases between them. This CDR3 has 13 amino acids. The germline gives CDR1 SEHNR, CDR2 FQNEAQ (reference sequence). This CDR3 is CASRAQGIDGYTF. The CDR3 coding sequence is TGTGCCAGCAGAGCCCAGGGTATTGATGGCTACACCTTC.

The gene calls are TRBV11-3 and TRBJ2-7; 10 nucleotides match TRBD1. Germline loops: CDR1 SGHNT, CDR2 YENEEA. After removal of 4 bases from V and 5 bases from J, the junction contained 11 bases not matched to a gene. CDR3 length equals 16 residues. DNA for the CDR3: TGTGCCAGCAGCTCCCTCGACAGGGGGCGCAGGGACGAGCAGTACTTC. Translated, it gives CASSSLDRGRRDEQYF.

The J gene is TRBJ1-2, the V gene TRBV30, with D possibly matching TRBD1 (6 bases). Between the trimmed V and J ends, which lost 5 bases and 6 bases, there was a span of 13 bases. Germline V gene sequence: CDR1 GTSNPN, CDR2 SVGIG (reference sequence). CDR3 length: 12 amino acids. The CDR3 DNA is TGTGCCTGGCCGCAGGGGTTTAATGGCTACACCTTC. It yields the protein CAWPQGFNGYTF.

The CDR3 spells CASSDSWTSGGYNEQFF. DNA for the CDR3: TGTGCCAGCAGTGACTCCTGGACTAGCGGGGGATACAATGAGCAGTTCTTC. This rearrangement joins TRBV6-4 to TRBJ2-1, with 13 bases matching TRBD2. With V trimmed by 0 bases and J by 4 bases, 3 bases remained unmatched. The CDR3 length is 17 residues. The V gene's germline CDR1 is MRHNA and CDR2 SNTAGT.

Only one count was recorded for this clone. The chain uses TRBV6-2 or TRBV6-3 and TRBJ2-3, with TRBD2 matching over 8 bases. The J segment lost 6 bases and the V segment lost 6 bases, leaving 11 bases of the junction unmatched. Germline loops: CDR1 MNHEY, CDR2 SVGEGT. The CDR3 loop spans 15 amino acids. The CDR3 DNA sequence: TGTGCCAGCAGCCCTGCGGGGGGCCGAGTGGATACGCAGTATTTT. It yields the protein CASSPAGGRVDTQYF.

J is TRBJ1-5 and V is TRBV7-2, with TRBD1 identical over 7 bases. CDR3 length: 13 amino acids. Germline CDR1 and CDR2: SGHTA and FQGNSA. V gave up 6 bases and J gave up 6 bases; unmatched junction bases: 5. This chain's CDR3 is CASSDHRGQPQHF. The CDR3 DNA is TGTGCCAGCAGTGACCACAGGGGTCAGCCCCAGCATTTT.

This chain links TRBV7-3 with TRBJ2-1, with 10 positions matching TRBD1. The CDR3 has 15 residues. Trimming at V came to 5 bases and at J to 6 bases, leaving 7 bases not matched to a gene. CDR1 and CDR2 from the germline V gene are SGHTA and FQGTGA. The CDR3 sequence: CASSLPGTGVNEQFF. The CDR3 coding sequence is TGTGCCAGCAGCCTACCCGGGACAGGGGTCAATGAGCAGTTCTTC. The full variable domain, rest sourced from reference TRBV7-3 and TRBJ2-1, is GAGVSQTPSNKVTEKGKYVELRCDPISGHTALYWYRQSLGQGPEFLIYFQGTGAADDSGLPNDRFFAVRPEGSVSTLKIQRTERGDSAVYLCASSLPGTGVNEQFFGPGTRLTVL.

This clone occurred a few times. The chain recombines TRBV7-9 with TRBJ2-2; 7 bases are shared with TRBD1. Germline V lookup: CDR1 SEHNR, CDR2 FQNEAQ (reference sequence). This CDR3 spans 16 amino acids. J lost 3 bases, V lost 5 bases, and 9 bases had no gene match. CDR3 sequence reads: CASSARRTGDTGELFF. Here the CDR3 DNA reads TGTGCCAGCAGCGCCCGCCGGACAGGAGACACCGGGGAGCTGTTTTTT. Using reference TRBV7-9 and TRBJ2-2 for the parts outside the CDR3, the full variable domain is DTGVSQNPRHKITKRGQNVTFRCDPISEHNRLYWYRQTLGQGPEFLTYFQNEAQLEKSRLLSDRFSAERPKGSFSTLEIQRTEQGDSAMYLCASSARRTGDTGELFFGEGSRLTVL.

V is TRBV10-3 and J is TRBJ2-7, with D possibly being TRBD2 (5 bases). Trimming shortened V by 7 bases and J by 7 bases, and 17 bases separated the two germline ends. CDR3 length: 13 amino acids. CDR1 is ENHRY, CDR2 SYGVKD, per germline. Here the CDR3 DNA reads TGTGCCATCATAGCAGGAGGCCAAGGGGAGCAGTACTTC. It yields the protein CAIIAGGQGEQYF.

The rearrangement joins TRBV11-3 to TRBJ2-5; no clear D. Germline V CDR1 and CDR2: SGHNT, YENEEA. The CDR3 loop spans 12 amino acids. Deletions cut 5 bases from V and 1 base from J, with 5 bases between. The DNA for the CDR3 is TGTGCCAGCAGCCCTAGCCAAGAGACCCAGTACTTC. It yields the protein CASSPSQETQYF.

This rearrangement joins TRBV10-2 to TRBJ2-3; 8 bases align to TRBD1. V was pared by 4 bases and J by 4 bases, with 4 bases of the junction left unmatched. Looked up from germline, CDR1 is WSHSY and CDR2 is SAAADI. The CDR3 has 14 residues. CDR3 DNA: TGCGCCAGCAGTGGACAGGGGTGGGCAGATACGCAGTATTTT. Its translation: CASSGQGWADTQYF.

This sequence joins TRBV5-1 and TRBJ2-5; perhaps TRBD2 as D (5 bases). Germline CDR1 is SGHRS and CDR2 is YFSETQ. The CDR3 extends over 14 amino acids. V was clipped by 2 bases and J by 4 bases, with 12 bases between them. CDR3 DNA: TGCGCCAGCAGCTTCGGTACTAGAGCAGAGACCCAGTACTTC. This codes for CASSFGTRAETQYF.

The CDR3 is CASSLEAGAGELFF. CDR3 nucleotide sequence: TGTGCCAGCAGCTTAGAGGCGGGTGCCGGGGAGCTGTTTTTT. This sequence joins TRBV11-2 and TRBJ2-2, with D perhaps matching TRBD2 (5 bases). Germline CDR1 is SGHAT and CDR2 is FQNNGV. The CDR3 runs to 14 residues. V shed 0 bases and J shed 6 bases, with 8 bases lying between them.

This clone showed up just once. The chain has TRBV4-1 and TRBJ2-3, with 7 bases aligning to TRBD2. The V segment lost 6 bases and the J segment 0 bases; nucleotides outside the gene matches: 3. Germline lookup yields CDR1 MGHRA and CDR2 YSYEKL. The length of the CDR3 is 14 residues. CDR3 sequence reads: CASRLSGSTDTQYF. CDR3 bases: TGCGCCAGCAGGCTTAGCGGGAGCACAGATACGCAGTATTTT.

The chain carries TRBV30 and TRBJ2-7; D might be TRBD1 (7 bases). CDR1 is GTSNPN and CDR2 is SVGIG in the germline V gene (reference sequence). There are 13 residues in the CDR3. The V gene lost 3 bases and the J gene lost 7 bases, with 16 bases spanning the gap. The CDR3 sequence: CAWRGPGGLEQYF. Here the CDR3 DNA reads TGTGCCTGGAGAGGACCAGGGGGGTTGGAGCAGTACTTC.

In its sample, this clone was seen once. The CDR3 loop reads CATSAGNEQYF. CDR3 coding DNA: TGTGCCACCTCAGCGGGCAACGAGCAGTACTTC. The rearrangement joins TRBV12-3 or TRBV12-4 to TRBJ2-7, with a tentative D call TRBD2 (6 bases). V was shortened by 10 bases and J by 5 bases, with 12 bases between the two germline ends. This CDR3 has 11 amino acids.